These 27 T cell receptor beta chains originate from one sample sequenced in a study of response to subunit inactivated influenza vaccine. TCRdb recomputed calls from the RT-PCR reads with MiXCR, one row per CDR3 protein. The table has hundreds of thousands of distinct CDR3 sequences, around a sixth seen once. Sequenced material: PBMCs from blood, taken 12 days after vaccination. These receptors were taken from a man aged 50 to 60 who received an inactivated influenza vaccine.

This clonotype appeared a few times. The chain uses TRBV6-4 and TRBJ2-3, with D possibly being TRBD1 or TRBD2 (6 bases each). CDR3 size: 16 residues. Trimming shortened V by 1 base and J by 4 bases, and 15 bases separated the two germline ends. Germline-derived CDR1 and CDR2 are MRHNA and SNTAGT. DNA for the CDR3: TGTGCCAGCAGTGACTGGTATGGGGGGCGACCAGATACGCAGTATTTT. As protein: CASSDWYGGRPDTQYF.

This clonotype was detected a few times. V gene TRBV5-1 combines with J gene TRBJ1-2; a weak D match, TRBD1 (5 bases). Deletions cut 2 bases from V and 8 bases from J, with 13 bases between. Germline loops: CDR1 SGHRS, CDR2 YFSETQ. This CDR3 spans 13 amino acids. CDR3 DNA: TGCGCCAGCAGCTTAGGGGACGCAGGGGGCTACACCTTC. The encoded protein is CASSLGDAGGYTF.

This clonotype appeared a few times. The CDR3 coding sequence is TGTGCCACCTTAGCGGGACGCTCTCCCACAGATACGCAGTATTTT. Amino acids: CATLAGRSPTDTQYF. This rearrangement joins TRBV24-1 to TRBJ2-3, with 8 bases fitting TRBD2. Germline CDR1 KGHDR, CDR2 SFDVKD. With 9 bases clipped from V and 2 bases from J, the junction kept 9 bases outside the gene matches. CDR3 length: 15 amino acids.

This clonotype was found a few times. This chain links TRBV11-2 with TRBJ2-5; D assignment may be TRBD1 or TRBD2 (5 bases each). Trimming took off 5 bases at V and 0 bases at J, with 10 bases between the two ends. This CDR3 has 14 residues. The germline V gene has CDR1 SGHAT and CDR2 FQNNGV. The CDR3 nucleotides are TGTGCCAGCAGCCGGGACGGTTACCAAGAGACCCAGTACTTC. Protein product: CASSRDGYQETQYF.

The chain combines TRBV30 with TRBJ1-2; unclear D gene. CDR1 is GTSNPN, CDR2 SVGIG, per germline (reference sequence). The CDR3 extends over 13 amino acids. The ends were cut back, 2 bases at V and 7 bases at J, with 14 bases in the middle. Here the CDR3 reads CAWSPLPGGGYTF. DNA for the CDR3: TGTGCCTGGAGTCCTTTGCCAGGTGGTGGCTACACCTTC.

This clonotype was picked up many times. V and J are TRBV7-9 and TRBJ1-1, with D possibly matching TRBD1 (5 bases). CDR3 length: 13 amino acids. Looked up from germline, CDR1 is SEHNR and CDR2 is FQNEAQ (reference sequence). Trimming stripped 5 bases from V and 4 bases from J, with 11 bases between. DNA of the CDR3: TGTGCCAGCAGCCAGGGATTCGGCACTGAAGCTTTCTTT. It encodes CASSQGFGTEAFF.

This chain connects TRBV5-1 to TRBJ2-7; D might be TRBD1 (6 bases). Germline loops: CDR1 SGHRS, CDR2 YFSETQ. The CDR3 has 13 amino acids. V was cut by 5 bases and J by 4 bases, with 13 bases left in between. The CDR3 DNA is TGCGCCAGCAGACAAACACAGGGATACGAGCAGTACTTC. Its translation is CASRQTQGYEQYF.

There are a few counts of this clonotype. The chain uses TRBV28 and TRBJ1-1; no reliable D call. Trimming removed 5 bases from V and 5 bases from J, with 6 bases in between. Per germline, CDR1 MDHEN and CDR2 SYDVKM. This CDR3 region has 11 residues. The DNA of the CDR3 is TGTGCCAGCAGTGAGGTGACTGAAGCTTTCTTT. Translated, it gives CASSEVTEAFF. Combining the CDR3 with reference TRBV28 and TRBJ1-1 gives the whole variable domain DVKVTQSSRYLVKRTGEKVFLECVQDMDHENMFWYRQDPGLGLRLIYFSYDVKMKEKGDIPEGYSVSREKKERFSLILESASTNQTSMYLCASSEVTEAFFGQGTRLTVV.

This clonotype came up a few times. CDR3 region: CASSLSATSTDTQYF. The CDR3 DNA reads TGTGCCAGCAGTTTATCCGCAACTAGCACAGATACGCAGTATTTT. The chain uses TRBV28 and TRBJ2-3, with D unresolved. The V end lost 1 base, the J end lost 0 bases, and 8 bases lay between the germline ends. Per germline, CDR1 MDHEN and CDR2 SYDVKM. The CDR3 length is 15 residues.

This clonotype was seen a few times. The chain uses TRBV9 and TRBJ2-5; TRBD2 matches 12 bases. J gave up 2 bases and V 4 bases, and 9 bases lay outside the gene matches. Germline V gene lookup returns CDR1 SGDLS and CDR2 YYNGEE. The CDR3 is made up of 17 amino acids. CDR3 nucleotides: TGTGCCAGCAGCACTTCCAAGACTAGCGGGGGACAAGAGACCCAGTACTTC. Its translation: CASSTSKTSGGQETQYF.

This clonotype showed up just a few times. The chain joins TRBV10-1 to TRBJ2-5; D is unresolved. CDR3 length equals 13 residues. V lost 2 bases, J lost 1 base, and 5 bases lay in between. CDR1 is WNHNN, CDR2 SYGVQD, per germline (reference sequence). The CDR3 DNA reads TGCGCCAGCAGTGAGGCCATCCAAGAGACCCAGTACTTC. It encodes CASSEAIQETQYF.

The chain has TRBV6-1 and TRBJ2-3, with a possible D match to TRBD1 (9 bases). V was shortened by 6 bases and J by 2 bases, with 24 bases between the two germline ends. Germline V gene lookup returns CDR1 MNHNS and CDR2 SASEGT. The CDR3 has 18 amino acids. The CDR3 here is CASRREAFGTGSTDTQYF. The CDR3 DNA reads as TGTGCCAGCAGGCGGGAGGCTTTTGGGACAGGGTCCACAGATACGCAGTATTTT.

In its sample, this clonotype was seen a few times. The CDR3 reads CASSLGFCVKSAQCVTDTQYF. In DNA form, the CDR3 reads TGTGCCAGCAGCTTAGGTTTTTGTGTCAAGTCAGCACAATGTGTCACAGATACGCAGTATTTT. This chain connects TRBV11-2 to TRBJ2-3; D is unresolved. The CDR3 contains 21 residues. The V end was cut by 1 base, the J end by 2 bases, with 28 bases between. From germline, CDR1 is SGHAT and CDR2 FQNNGV. Full variable domain (remainder filled in from reference TRBV11-2 and TRBJ2-3): EAGVAQSPRYKIIEKRQSVAFWCNPISGHATLYWYQQILGQGPKLLIQFQNNGVVDDSQLPKDRFSAERLKGVDSTLKIQPAKLEDSAVYLCASSLGFCVKSAQCVTDTQYFGPGTRLTVL.

J is TRBJ2-3 and V is TRBV9, with 10 bases fitting TRBD2. From germline, CDR1 is SGDLS and CDR2 YYNGEE. V was clipped by 3 bases and J by 0 bases; unmatched bases: 4. This CDR3 is built from 16 residues. In DNA, the CDR3 is TGTGCCAGCAGCGCAGGACTAGCGGCTAGCACAGATACGCAGTATTTT. It is translated as CASSAGLAASTDTQYF.

This clonotype was observed at least ten times. CDR3 in DNA: TGTGCCACCCGAAGCTCACCCGGACTAGCGACTTACTCGTGGAATGAGCAGTTCTTC. Translated, it gives CATRSSPGLATYSWNEQFF. V gene TRBV15 combines with J gene TRBJ2-1; 9 bases are a match to TRBD2. CDR1 is LNHNV, CDR2 YYDKDF, per germline (reference sequence). V shed 8 bases and J 7 bases; nucleotides not matched to a gene: 24. The CDR3 runs 19 residues.

This chain connects TRBV24-1 to TRBJ2-3, with D possibly being TRBD2 (5 bases). The CDR3 has 12 residues. V lost 10 bases to trimming and J lost 8 bases, with 15 bases between them. CDR1 and CDR2 (germline): KGHDR, SFDVKD. Written as DNA, the CDR3 is TGTGCCACAACTGCCGAAGGGAGTACGCAGTATTTT. This codes for CATTAEGSTQYF.

This clonotype appeared a few times. The rearrangement uses TRBV10-3 and TRBJ2-3; TRBD2 aligns across 11 bases. V was clipped by 2 bases and J by 0 bases; unmatched bases: 4. The CDR3 length is 17 residues. Germline V gene sequence: CDR1 ENHRY, CDR2 SYGVKD. CDR3 residues: CAISETSGSTSTDTQYF. DNA of the CDR3: TGTGCCATCAGTGAGACTAGCGGGAGCACTAGCACAGATACGCAGTATTTT.

This clonotype was counted only a few times. This chain connects TRBV29-1 to TRBJ2-3; no reliable D call. Looked up from germline, CDR1 is SQVTM and CDR2 is ANQGSEA. V shed 7 bases and J shed 2 bases, with 7 bases lying between them. The length of the CDR3 is 11 residues. CDR3 in amino acids: CSGWITDTQYF. The CDR3 DNA is TGCAGCGGATGGATCACAGATACGCAGTATTTT.

The V call is TRBV10-3, the J call TRBJ1-2; 7 bases match TRBD1. The CDR3 consists of 13 residues. Germline lookup yields CDR1 ENHRY and CDR2 SYGVKD. Trimming took 2 bases from V and 4 from J; bases not matched to a gene: 1. This CDR3 is CAISETGAYGYTF. CDR3 coding DNA: TGTGCCATCAGTGAGACAGGGGCCTATGGCTACACCTTC.

The chain is built from TRBV28 and TRBJ2-7, with D uncertain. Germline V gives CDR1 MDHEN, CDR2 SYDVKM. The CDR3 is 14 amino acids. Trimming removed 2 bases from V and 1 base from J, with 9 bases in between. The CDR3 DNA sequence: TGTGCCAGCAGTTTACTCCGGTTGTCCTACGAGCAGTACTTC. Protein sequence: CASSLLRLSYEQYF.

This clonotype has a count of ten or more. This sequence joins TRBV5-1 and TRBJ2-7; 9 nucleotides match TRBD1. Trimming removed 0 bases from V and 3 bases from J; junction bases left unmatched: 19. The CDR3 extends over 20 amino acids. Looked up from germline, CDR1 is SGHRS and CDR2 is YFSETQ. The CDR3 spells CASSLAPNRGRTADYYEQYF. The DNA of the CDR3 is TGCGCCAGCAGCTTGGCCCCCAACAGGGGGCGGACTGCCGACTACTACGAGCAGTACTTC.

The CDR3 loop reads CASSPGLAGYYNEQFF. As DNA, the CDR3 is TGTGCCAGCAGCCCTGGTCTAGCGGGATACTACAATGAGCAGTTCTTC. The chain is built from TRBV3-1 and TRBJ2-1; 9 bases fit TRBD2. Germline values: CDR1 LGHDT, CDR2 YNNKEL (reference sequence). This CDR3 contains 16 residues. Trimming cost V 4 bases and J 3 bases; bases outside gene matches: 7.

This clonotype was seen a single time. An end of the junction does not agree with germline; a read error may underlie this. The chain employs TRBV6-1 and TRBJ1-1; D is unresolved. The CDR3 is 13 residues long. Germline V gives CDR1 MNHNS, CDR2 SASEGT. DNA for the CDR3: TGTGCCAGGAGTGCAGATAGAAACACTGAAGCTTTCTTT. Its protein product is CARSADRNTEAFF.

The J gene is TRBJ1-5, the V gene TRBV10-3; D is perhaps TRBD1 (5 bases). The CDR3 length is 14 residues. V lost 8 bases, J lost 4 bases, and 15 bases lay in between. The germline V gene has CDR1 ENHRY and CDR2 SYGVKD. The chain's CDR3 is CAIGKSRGNQPQHF. The CDR3 coding sequence is TGTGCCATCGGGAAGTCCCGGGGGAATCAGCCCCAGCATTTT.

In its sample, this clonotype was seen a few times. The V and J genes are TRBV28 and TRBJ2-5; TRBD1 matches 9 bases. The V and J ends lost 4 bases and 4 bases, in that order; junction bases with no gene match: 4. The CDR3 extends over 14 amino acids. Germline CDR1 is MDHEN and CDR2 is SYDVKM. The CDR3 region is CASSSDRGGETQYF. The CDR3 region has the DNA TGTGCCAGCAGTTCCGACAGGGGGGGAGAGACCCAGTACTTC.

This clonotype was counted ten times or more. The chain has TRBV20-1 and TRBJ1-3; 9 nucleotides line up with TRBD1. The CDR3 consists of 14 residues. Trimming at V came to 6 bases and at J to 0 bases, leaving 3 bases not matched to a gene. Germline loops: CDR1 DFQATT, CDR2 SNEGSKA (reference sequence). CDR3 loop: CSARQGGSGNTIYF. CDR3 in DNA: TGCAGTGCCAGACAGGGGGGCTCTGGAAACACCATATATTTT.

This clonotype was seen only a few times. The chain links TRBV6-5 to TRBJ2-1; 7 nucleotides align to TRBD2. Unmatched junction bases numbered 11, after V lost 0 bases and J lost 0 bases. CDR1 and CDR2 from the germline V gene are MNHEY and SVGAGI. The CDR3 has 19 residues. CDR3 amino acids: CASSYSATLAGSSYNEQFF. The CDR3 region has the DNA TGTGCCAGCAGTTACTCTGCCACCTTAGCGGGTAGCTCCTACAATGAGCAGTTCTTC.